Below are 27 T cell receptor beta chains sequenced from a single sample in a study of OX40 agonist ivuxolimab in advanced cancers. The protocol was immunoSEQ multiplex PCR, while the TCRdb copy is restricted to in-frame clones and leaves out a portion. The data contain roughly 70,000 clones, roughly 90% of them singletons. The source material was CD4+ or CD8+ T cells sorted from blood, sampled in a trial of the OX40 agonist ivuxolimab. These receptors all come from an adult with an advanced solid tumor such as melanoma, head and neck, liver or kidney cancer.

The chain employs TRBV28 and TRBJ1-5; possible D gene TRBD1, 6 bases. The CDR3 consists of 15 residues. The ends were cut back, 6 bases at V and 7 bases at J, with 19 bases in the middle. CDR1 is MDHEN and CDR2 is SYDVKM in the germline V gene. The CDR3 is CASSSPGGAQQPQHF. Written as DNA, the CDR3 is TGTGCCAGCAGCTCCCCTGGGGGGGCACAACAGCCCCAGCATTTT. Full variable domain (outside the CDR3, taken from reference TRBV28 and TRBJ1-5): DVKVTQSSRYLVKRTGEKVFLECVQDMDHENMFWYRQDPGLGLRLIYFSYDVKMKEKGDIPEGYSVSREKKERFSLILESASTNQTSMYLCASSSPGGAQQPQHFGDGTRLSIL.

This clone was seen a few times. The genes are TRBV4-2 and TRBJ1-5; a possible D gene is TRBD1 (6 bases). This CDR3 comprises 17 residues. V gave up 0 bases and J gave up 6 bases, with 18 bases separating them. Germline CDR1 is LGHNA and CDR2 is YNFKEQ. Here the CDR3 reads CASSQDPGGSNGQPQHF. The CDR3, as DNA: TGTGCCAGCAGCCAAGATCCCGGGGGCTCCAATGGTCAGCCCCAGCATTTT.

DNA of the CDR3: TGTGCCAGCAGTCATGAGGACTATGGCTACACCTTC. Its translation is CASSHEDYGYTF. The chain recombines TRBV28 with TRBJ1-2; D is ambiguous. The length of the CDR3 is 12 residues. Trimming shortened V by 5 bases and J by 3 bases, and 7 bases separated the two germline ends. From germline, CDR1 is MDHEN and CDR2 SYDVKM.

The chain combines TRBV9 with TRBJ2-2; D is possibly TRBD1 or TRBD2 (5 bases each). V lost 1 base, J lost 6 bases, and 19 bases lay in between. The germline V gene has CDR1 SGDLS and CDR2 YYNGEE. This CDR3 has 17 residues. For the CDR3, the DNA is TGTGCCAGCAGCGTAATGTCCGGGACGAGTCGGGCCGGGGAGCTGTTTTTT. Translating it yields CASSVMSGTSRAGELFF. Full variable domain (outside the CDR3, taken from reference TRBV9 and TRBJ2-2): DSGVTQTPKHLITATGQRVTLRCSPRSGDLSVYWYQQSLDQGLQFLIQYYNGEERAKGNILERFSAQQFPDLHSELNLSSLELGDSALYFCASSVMSGTSRAGELFFGEGSRLTVL.

The chain has TRBV7-8 and TRBJ2-5, with D perhaps TRBD1 or TRBD2 (6 bases each). Trimming took off 5 bases at V and 5 bases at J, with 15 bases between the two ends. Per germline, CDR1 SGHVS and CDR2 FQNEAQ. CDR3 length equals 14 residues. DNA for the CDR3: TGTGCCAGCAGCACGGGGGCCCACCCGGAGACCCAGTACTTC. Amino acid sequence: CASSTGAHPETQYF.

The V and J genes are TRBV30 and TRBJ2-7; D is possibly TRBD2 (5 bases). There are 14 residues in the CDR3. Per germline, CDR1 GTSNPN and CDR2 SVGIG (reference sequence). Trimming removed 5 bases at V and 0 bases at J, with 14 bases between. The CDR3 region is CAWSLGGYSYEQYF. CDR3 sequence (DNA): TGTGCCTGGTCCCTCGGCGGGTACTCCTACGAGCAGTACTTC.

The genes are TRBV10-2 and TRBJ1-1; D is undetermined. V lost 7 bases and J 2 bases, leaving 11 bases between the germline ends. This CDR3 spans 13 amino acids. Germline CDR1 is WSHSY and CDR2 is SAAADI. The CDR3 sequence: CASKRTANTEAFF. The CDR3 coding sequence is TGCGCCAGCAAAAGGACGGCTAACACTGAAGCTTTCTTT.

This chain uses TRBV6-4 with TRBJ2-1; the match to TRBD2 covers 16 bases. CDR1 and CDR2 (germline): MRHNA, SNTAGT. V trimming: 5 bases; J trimming: 8 bases; junction bases outside the gene matches: 3. This CDR3 contains 15 residues. The CDR3: CASSLGTSGRDEQFF. The CDR3 DNA follows: TGTGCCAGCAGTCTAGGGACTAGCGGGAGGGATGAGCAGTTCTTC.

The chain has TRBV10-3 and TRBJ2-7; maybe TRBD1 (6 bases). Trimming removed 8 bases at V and 2 bases at J, with 13 bases between. CDR1 and CDR2 from the germline V gene are ENHRY and SYGVKD. CDR3 length: 13 residues. The CDR3 DNA sequence: TGTGCCATCGCCTCGGACAGAACCTACGAGCAGTACTTC. Amino acid sequence: CAIASDRTYEQYF.

The chain couples TRBV30 to TRBJ2-2, with 8 bases lining up with TRBD1. The CDR3 is 14 residues long. CDR1 is GTSNPN, CDR2 SVGIG, per germline (reference sequence). After removal of 3 bases from V and 0 bases from J, the junction contained 0 bases not matched to a gene. As DNA, the CDR3 is TGTGCCTGGAGACAGGGGGCGAACACCGGGGAGCTGTTTTTT. The encoded protein is CAWRQGANTGELFF.

V and J are TRBV7-9 and TRBJ2-1; D might be TRBD1 (5 bases). This CDR3 region has 16 residues. Germline CDR1 and CDR2: SEHNR and FQNEAQ (reference sequence). V was cut by 2 bases and J by 8 bases, with 19 bases left in between. The CDR3 nucleotides read TGTGCCAGCAGCTTAAGACGGGCCCAAGAAGGGGATGAGCAGTTCTTC. Translating it yields CASSLRRAQEGDEQFF.

The sample holds one count of this clone. V is TRBV6-1 and J is TRBJ1-2; 10 bases are shared with TRBD1. The junction had 5 bases not matched to a gene; V was cut back by 5 bases and J by 8 bases. Germline-derived CDR1 and CDR2 are MNHNS and SASEGT. The CDR3 is 13 amino acids. The CDR3 DNA reads TGTGCCAGCAGTCGTGACAGGGGGCGAGGCTACACCTTC. Translated, it gives CASSRDRGRGYTF.

This rearrangement joins TRBV7-8 to TRBJ2-7; TRBD1 matches at 9 bases. There are 14 residues in the CDR3. J lost 9 bases, V lost 10 bases, and 16 bases had no gene match. The germline gives CDR1 SGHVS, CDR2 FQNEAQ. The CDR3 loop is CATAPGTGFFGQYF. CDR3 nucleotides: TGTGCCACCGCCCCCGGGACAGGGTTTTTCGGGCAGTACTTC. The complete variable domain, with remaining parts taken from reference TRBV7-8 and TRBJ2-7, reads GAGVSQSPRYKVAKRGQDVALRCDPISGHVSLFWYQQALGQGPEFLTYFQNEAQLDKSGLPSDRFFAERPEGSVSTLKIQRTQQEDSAVYLCATAPGTGFFGQYFGPGTRLTVT.

Here the CDR3 reads CASTRSPVEETQYF. CDR3 nucleotides: TGTGCCAGCACCCGATCACCAGTGGAGGAGACCCAGTACTTC. J is TRBJ2-5 and V is TRBV6-6; D is uncertain. This CDR3 is built from 14 residues. Germline V CDR1 and CDR2: MNHNY, SVGAGI (reference sequence). V lost 7 bases, J lost 5 bases, and 17 bases lay in between.

J is TRBJ1-2 and V is TRBV13; 10 positions match TRBD1. Germline V gene lookup returns CDR1 PRHDT and CDR2 FYEKMQ (reference sequence). Germline trimming cut 5 bases from V and 2 bases from J; bases unmatched to any gene: 5. There are 15 residues in the CDR3. CDR3 nucleotides: TGTGCCAGCAGCATTGACAGGGGGCAAAACTATGGCTACACCTTC. Translating it yields CASSIDRGQNYGYTF.

The genes are TRBV28 and TRBJ2-7, with D perhaps TRBD2 (7 bases). In germline, CDR1 is MDHEN, CDR2 SYDVKM. V gave up 3 bases and J gave up 3 bases, with 9 bases separating them. This CDR3 contains 13 residues. DNA of the CDR3: TGTGCCAGCAGTTTCGGGGGGCGCTACGAGCAGTACTTC. As protein: CASSFGGRYEQYF.

The chain recombines TRBV5-4 with TRBJ1-2; 7 nucleotides line up with TRBD1. This CDR3 is built from 15 residues. V trimming: 0 bases; J trimming: 4 bases; junction bases outside the gene matches: 6. Germline V gene data show CDR1 as SGHNT and CDR2 as YYREEE (reference sequence). The CDR3 DNA is TGTGCCAGCAGCTTGGAGGGGGCGAGAGCCTATGGCTACACCTTC. Residues: CASSLEGARAYGYTF.

The V call is TRBV5-1, the J call TRBJ1-1; D remains unclear. The CDR3 is 13 residues long. The V end was cut by 0 bases, the J end by 5 bases, with 8 bases between. The V gene's germline CDR1 is SGHRS and CDR2 YFSETQ. The CDR3 sequence: CASSLASGTEAFF. The CDR3 DNA follows: TGCGCCAGCAGCTTGGCCTCGGGGACTGAAGCTTTCTTT. Supplemented by reference TRBV5-1 and TRBJ1-1, the full variable domain reads KAGVTQTPRYLIKTRGQQVTLSCSPISGHRSVSWYQQTPGQGLQFLFEYFSETQRNKGNFPGRFSGRQFSNSRSEMNVSTLELGDSALYLCASSLASGTEAFFGQGTRLTVV.

The rearrangement links TRBV7-3 to TRBJ2-3; no firm D call. This CDR3 spans 14 amino acids. The germline V gene encodes CDR1 SGHTA and CDR2 FQGTGA. The V and J ends lost 4 bases and 0 bases respectively, with 8 bases between them. CDR3 region: CASSYDGSTDTQYF. The CDR3 DNA follows: TGTGCCAGCAGCTACGACGGTAGCACAGATACGCAGTATTTT.

The CDR3 region is CASSYSPGTDPYGYTF. The CDR3 DNA reads as TGTGCCAGCAGTTACTCCCCAGGGACAGACCCATATGGCTACACCTTC. The chain combines TRBV6-5 with TRBJ1-2; 7 nucleotides align to TRBD1. The CDR3 is 16 amino acids. Germline trimming cut 0 bases from V and 5 bases from J; bases unmatched to any gene: 9. Per the germline V gene, CDR1 is MNHEY and CDR2 is SVGAGI.

This clone has a single count. The chain couples TRBV11-2 to TRBJ2-2; 7 bases fit TRBD1. Looked up from germline, CDR1 is SGHAT and CDR2 is FQNNGV. This CDR3 has 16 amino acids. V was pared by 4 bases and J by 5 bases, with 10 bases of the junction left unmatched. The CDR3 reads CASSSPRTGRTGELFF. Here the CDR3 DNA reads TGTGCCAGCAGCTCCCCCCGGACAGGAAGGACCGGGGAGCTGTTTTTT.

The rearrangement uses TRBV2 and TRBJ2-2; D ambiguous. This CDR3 contains 16 residues. V dropped 0 bases and J dropped 7 bases, with 15 bases sitting between them. Germline CDR1 reads SNHLY; CDR2 reads FYNNEI. The CDR3 DNA reads as TGTGCCAGCAGTGAAGCACGGAGCCTAGGGATCGGGGAGCTGTTTTTT. Translation gives CASSEARSLGIGELFF.

A single count supports this clone. The CDR3 DNA sequence: TGTGCCAGCAGCCAAGATCGAAGCGTCCAAGGTAGGGGCTACACCTTC. It yields the protein CASSQDRSVQGRGYTF. The chain uses TRBV4-2 and TRBJ1-2; D is unresolved. Germline CDR1 reads LGHNA; CDR2 reads YNFKEQ. The CDR3 has 16 residues. The V end was cut by 0 bases, the J end by 8 bases, with 19 bases between.

In its sample, this clone was seen a few times. The chain is built from TRBV9 and TRBJ2-7; 7 positions agree with TRBD1. The CDR3 totals 14 residues. Trimming removed 0 bases from V and 2 bases from J; junction bases left unmatched: 2. From germline, CDR1 is SGDLS and CDR2 YYNGEE. The CDR3 region is CASSVGDRAYEQYF. The CDR3, as DNA: TGTGCCAGCAGCGTAGGAGACAGGGCCTACGAGCAGTACTTC.

The chain uses TRBV7-2 and TRBJ2-2; 7 bases map to TRBD1. This CDR3 is built from 15 residues. CDR1 SGHTA and CDR2 FQGNSA come from the germline V gene. With 6 bases clipped from V and 3 bases from J, the junction kept 7 bases outside the gene matches. The DNA for the CDR3 is TGTGCCAGCAGGGGTAAGGGGGCGCACACCGGGGAGCTGTTTTTT. Translation gives CASRGKGAHTGELFF. Variable domain in full (rest from reference TRBV7-2 and TRBJ2-2): GAGVSQSPSNKVTEKGKDVELRCDPISGHTALYWYRQSLGQGLEFLIYFQGNSAPDKSGLPSDRFSAERTGGSVSTLTIQRTQQEDSAVYLCASRGKGAHTGELFFGEGSRLTVL.

The V gene is TRBV7-3, the J gene TRBJ2-2; 9 positions agree with TRBD2. Per germline, CDR1 SGHTA and CDR2 FQGTGA. This CDR3 has 16 amino acids. Trimming at V came to 5 bases and at J to 1 base, leaving 5 bases not matched to a gene. The chain's CDR3 is CASSPYSGRNTGELFF. CDR3 DNA: TGTGCCAGCAGCCCGTATAGCGGGAGGAACACCGGGGAGCTGTTTTTT.

The genes are TRBV5-6 and TRBJ1-3; no reliable D call. The CDR3 spans 13 residues. The germline V gene has CDR1 SGHDT and CDR2 YYEEEE. V was clipped by 6 bases and J by 8 bases, with 15 bases between them. CDR3 loop: CASNDNSVDTIYF. CDR3 bases: TGTGCCAGCAACGACAATTCCGTCGACACCATATATTTT.